Following are 5 T cell receptor beta chains from one sample sequenced in a study of graft-versus-host responses after intestinal transplantation. The antigens of these receptors remain unknown. Some clones are missing from TCRdb's copy, which holds only in-frame ones; the method was immunoSEQ multiplex PCR. The table shows around 78,000 clones, with around 90% occurring only once. Material: unstimulated CD8+ T cells sorted from spleen or lymph node cells, obtained before transplant. The source is a human donor who was the organ donor for an intestinal transplant.

This chain connects TRBV5-6 to TRBJ2-3; D gene uncertain. Trimming pared 1 base from V and 6 bases from J, leaving 6 bases between. Germline CDR1 is SGHDT and CDR2 is YYEEEE. The CDR3 length is 12 residues. CDR3 protein: CASSLNGDTQYF. CDR3 sequence (DNA): TGTGCCAGCAGCTTGAACGGCGATACGCAGTATTTT.

The chain has TRBV7-2 and TRBJ2-3, with unresolved D. Germline V gene lookup returns CDR1 SGHTA and CDR2 FQGNSA. CDR3 length: 14 amino acids. Trimming stripped 6 bases from V and 2 bases from J, with 12 bases between. The CDR3 loop is CASRERSYTDTQYF. The CDR3 DNA reads as TGTGCCAGCAGAGAGCGTTCCTACACAGATACGCAGTATTTT. Full variable domain (missing parts from reference TRBV7-2 and TRBJ2-3): GAGVSQSPSNKVTEKGKDVELRCDPISGHTALYWYRQSLGQGLEFLIYFQGNSAPDKSGLPSDRFSAERTGGSVSTLTIQRTQQEDSAVYLCASRERSYTDTQYFGPGTRLTVL.

The J gene is TRBJ2-6, the V gene TRBV4-1, with no clear D. This CDR3 spans 15 amino acids. Between the trimmed V and J ends, which lost 3 bases and 2 bases, there was a span of 8 bases. Germline CDR1 and CDR2: MGHRA and YSYEKL. CDR3 sequence: CASSQTFTGANVLTF. CDR3 DNA sequence: TGCGCCAGCAGCCAGACCTTCACTGGGGCCAACGTCCTGACTTTC.

The rearrangement uses TRBV2 and TRBJ2-2; tentatively, D is TRBD2 (6 bases). Between the trimmed V and J ends, which lost 9 bases and 2 bases, there was a span of 19 bases. The CDR3 contains 16 residues. CDR1 and CDR2 (germline): SNHLY, FYNNEI. CDR3 sequence (DNA): TGTGCCAGTATGGGGGTTGGGGGGTCCAACACCGGGGAGCTGTTTTTT. This encodes CASMGVGGSNTGELFF.

This rearrangement joins TRBV5-6 to TRBJ1-1; D gene unclear. The CDR3 extends over 13 amino acids. Between the trimmed V and J ends, which lost 2 bases and 11 bases, there was a span of 16 bases. Germline CDR1 SGHDT, CDR2 YYEEEE. CDR3 residues: CASSFLSLGRAFF. CDR3 bases: TGTGCCAGCAGCTTCCTCAGTCTGGGTCGGGCTTTCTTT.